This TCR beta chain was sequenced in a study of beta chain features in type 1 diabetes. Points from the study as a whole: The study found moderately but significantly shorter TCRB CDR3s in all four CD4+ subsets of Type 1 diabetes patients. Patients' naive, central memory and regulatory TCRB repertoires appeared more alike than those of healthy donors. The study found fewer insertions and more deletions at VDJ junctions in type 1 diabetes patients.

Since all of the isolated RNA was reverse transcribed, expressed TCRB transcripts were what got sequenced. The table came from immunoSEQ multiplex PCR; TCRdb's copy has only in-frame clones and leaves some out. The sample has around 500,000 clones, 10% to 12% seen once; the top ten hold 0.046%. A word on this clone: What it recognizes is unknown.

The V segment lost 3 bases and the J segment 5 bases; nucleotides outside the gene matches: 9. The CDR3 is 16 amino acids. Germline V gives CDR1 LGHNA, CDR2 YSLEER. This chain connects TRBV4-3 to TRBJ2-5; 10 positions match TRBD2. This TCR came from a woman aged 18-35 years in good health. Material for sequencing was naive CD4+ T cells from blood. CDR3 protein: CASSQASGGAGETQYF. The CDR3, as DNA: TGCGCCAGCAGCCAGGCCAGCGGGGGGGCCGGGGAGACCCAGTACTTC.